This T cell receptor (beta chain) came from a study of somatic mutations in cytotoxic T cells in rheumatoid arthritis. Study conclusions and caveats: TRBV07's slight underrepresentation, observed in rheumatoid arthritis patients, lacked adjustment for multiple comparisons.

Regarding this clone: Its target is unknown.

Sequencing was performed with immunoSEQ multiplex PCR; in TCRdb, only in-frame clones are kept and a portion is missing. The sample lists more than 20,000 clones, 82% occurring once. This CDR3 is 16 amino acids long. Trimming cost V 1 base and J 8 bases; bases outside gene matches: 11. CDR1 and CDR2 from the germline V gene are SGHAT and FQNNGV. V gene TRBV11-2 combines with J gene TRBJ2-1, with 7 bases lining up with TRBD2. Material for sequencing was CD8+ T cells sorted from blood. This clonotype was obtained from a man aged 50-59 years in good health. As DNA, the CDR3 is TGTGCCAGCAGCTTAGTTCCTAGCGGCCTCAAGGATGAGCAGTTCTTC. The encoded protein is CASSLVPSGLKDEQFF.